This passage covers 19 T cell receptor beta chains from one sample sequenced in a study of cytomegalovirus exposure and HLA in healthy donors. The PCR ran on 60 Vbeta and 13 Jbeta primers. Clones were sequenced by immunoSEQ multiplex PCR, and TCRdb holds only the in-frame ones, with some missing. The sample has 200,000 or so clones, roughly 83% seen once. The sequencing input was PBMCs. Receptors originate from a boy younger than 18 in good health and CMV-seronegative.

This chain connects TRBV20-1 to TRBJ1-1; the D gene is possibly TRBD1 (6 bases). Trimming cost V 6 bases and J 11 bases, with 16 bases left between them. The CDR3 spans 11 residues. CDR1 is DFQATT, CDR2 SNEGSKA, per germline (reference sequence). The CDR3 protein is CSAGTKRAAFF. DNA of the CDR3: TGCAGTGCCGGGACAAAAAGGGCGGCTTTCTTT.

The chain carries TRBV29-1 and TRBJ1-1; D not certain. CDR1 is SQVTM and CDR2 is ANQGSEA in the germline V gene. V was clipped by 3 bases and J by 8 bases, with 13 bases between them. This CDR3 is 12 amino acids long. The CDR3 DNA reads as TGCAGCGTTGATAACTTAGGCAGGGAAGCTTTCTTT. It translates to CSVDNLGREAFF.

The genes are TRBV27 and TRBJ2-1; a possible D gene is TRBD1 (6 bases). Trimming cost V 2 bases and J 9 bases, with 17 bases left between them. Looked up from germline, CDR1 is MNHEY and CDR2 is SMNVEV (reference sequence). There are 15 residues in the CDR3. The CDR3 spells CASSLQGPPLSEQFF. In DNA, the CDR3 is TGTGCCAGCAGTTTACAGGGGCCGCCTTTGTCTGAGCAGTTCTTC.

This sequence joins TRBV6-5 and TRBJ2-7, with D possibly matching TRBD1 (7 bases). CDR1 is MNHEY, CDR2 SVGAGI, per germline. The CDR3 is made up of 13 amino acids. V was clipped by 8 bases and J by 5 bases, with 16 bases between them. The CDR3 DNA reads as TGTGCCAGCCCGAGAGACAGGGAGGACGAGCAGTACTTC. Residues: CASPRDREDEQYF.

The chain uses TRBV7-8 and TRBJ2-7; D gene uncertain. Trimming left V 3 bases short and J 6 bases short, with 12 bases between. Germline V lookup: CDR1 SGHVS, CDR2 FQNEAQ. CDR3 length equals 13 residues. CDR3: CASSLSSVSEQYF. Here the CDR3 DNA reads TGTGCCAGCAGCTTGAGTTCGGTGAGCGAGCAGTACTTC. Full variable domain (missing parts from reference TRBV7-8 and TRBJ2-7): GAGVSQSPRYKVAKRGQDVALRCDPISGHVSLFWYQQALGQGPEFLTYFQNEAQLDKSGLPSDRFFAERPEGSVSTLKIQRTQQEDSAVYLCASSLSSVSEQYFGPGTRLTVT.

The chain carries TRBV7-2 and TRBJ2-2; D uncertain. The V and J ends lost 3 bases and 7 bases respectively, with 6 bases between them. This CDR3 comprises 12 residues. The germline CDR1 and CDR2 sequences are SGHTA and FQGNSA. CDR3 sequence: CASSFSNGELFF. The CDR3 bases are TGTGCCAGCAGCTTTAGCAACGGGGAGCTGTTTTTT. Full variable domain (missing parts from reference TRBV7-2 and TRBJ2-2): GAGVSQSPSNKVTEKGKDVELRCDPISGHTALYWYRQSLGQGLEFLIYFQGNSAPDKSGLPSDRFSAERTGGSVSTLTIQRTQQEDSAVYLCASSFSNGELFFGEGSRLTVL.

CDR3 in amino acids: CASSFRGPNNEQFF. CDR3 in DNA: TGTGCCAGCAGTTTTAGGGGTCCGAACAATGAGCAGTTCTTC. The V call is TRBV27, the J call TRBJ2-1; D is possibly TRBD1 (5 bases). Trimming pared 3 bases from V and 5 bases from J, leaving 11 bases between. Per germline, CDR1 MNHEY and CDR2 SMNVEV (reference sequence). The CDR3 sequence is 14 residues long.

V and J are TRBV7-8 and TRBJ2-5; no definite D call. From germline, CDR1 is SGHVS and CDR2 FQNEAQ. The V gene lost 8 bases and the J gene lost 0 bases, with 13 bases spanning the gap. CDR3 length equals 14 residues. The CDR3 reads CASWSTSYQETQYF. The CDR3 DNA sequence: TGTGCCAGCTGGTCGACTTCTTACCAAGAGACCCAGTACTTC.

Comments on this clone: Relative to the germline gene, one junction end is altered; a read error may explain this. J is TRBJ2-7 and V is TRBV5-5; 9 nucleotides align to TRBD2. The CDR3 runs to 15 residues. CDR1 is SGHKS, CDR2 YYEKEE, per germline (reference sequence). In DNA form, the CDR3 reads TGTGCCAGCAGATTGGGACTAGCTCCTTCCTACGAGCAGTACTTC. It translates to CASRLGLAPSYEQYF.

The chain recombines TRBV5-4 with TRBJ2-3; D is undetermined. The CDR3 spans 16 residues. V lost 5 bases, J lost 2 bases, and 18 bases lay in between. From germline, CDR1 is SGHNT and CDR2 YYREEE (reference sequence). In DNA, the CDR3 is TGTGCCAGCAGACAAGATACCACCCCTGACACAGATACGCAGTATTTT. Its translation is CASRQDTTPDTDTQYF.

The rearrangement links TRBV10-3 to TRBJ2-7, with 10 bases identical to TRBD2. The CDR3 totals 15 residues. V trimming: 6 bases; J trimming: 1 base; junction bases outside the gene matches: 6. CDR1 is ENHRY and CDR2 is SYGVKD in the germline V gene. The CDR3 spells CAISPLAGASYEQYF. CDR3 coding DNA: TGTGCCATCAGCCCCCTAGCGGGAGCTTCCTACGAGCAGTACTTC.

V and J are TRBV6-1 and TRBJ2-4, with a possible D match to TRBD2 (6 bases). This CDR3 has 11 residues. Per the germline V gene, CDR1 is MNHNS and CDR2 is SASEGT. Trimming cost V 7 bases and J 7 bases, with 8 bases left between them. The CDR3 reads CASTRGNIQYF. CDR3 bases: TGTGCCAGCACTCGGGGGAACATTCAGTACTTC.

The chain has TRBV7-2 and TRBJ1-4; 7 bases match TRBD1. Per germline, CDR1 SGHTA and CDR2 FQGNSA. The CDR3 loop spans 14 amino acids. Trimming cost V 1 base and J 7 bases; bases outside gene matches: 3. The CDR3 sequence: CASSLGGQSEKLFF. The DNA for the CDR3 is TGTGCCAGCAGCTTAGGGGGACAGAGTGAAAAACTGTTTTTT.

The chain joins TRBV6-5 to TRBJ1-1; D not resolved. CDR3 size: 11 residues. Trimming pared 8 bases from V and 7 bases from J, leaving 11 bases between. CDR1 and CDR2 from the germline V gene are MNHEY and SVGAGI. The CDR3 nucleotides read TGTGCCAGCTTCCGAACGGGTGAAGCTTTCTTT. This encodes CASFRTGEAFF.

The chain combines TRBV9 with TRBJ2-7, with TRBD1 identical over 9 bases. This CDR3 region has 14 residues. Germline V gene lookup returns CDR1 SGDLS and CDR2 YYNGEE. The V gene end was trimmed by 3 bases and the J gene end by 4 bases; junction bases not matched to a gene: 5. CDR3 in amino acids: CASSARDRVYEQYF. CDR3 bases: TGTGCCAGCAGCGCCCGGGACAGGGTATACGAGCAGTACTTC.

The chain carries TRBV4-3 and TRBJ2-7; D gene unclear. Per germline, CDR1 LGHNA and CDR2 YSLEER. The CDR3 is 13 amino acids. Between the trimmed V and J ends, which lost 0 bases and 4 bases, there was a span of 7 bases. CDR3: CASSQDLTYEQYF. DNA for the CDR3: TGCGCCAGCAGCCAAGATTTGACTTACGAGCAGTACTTC.

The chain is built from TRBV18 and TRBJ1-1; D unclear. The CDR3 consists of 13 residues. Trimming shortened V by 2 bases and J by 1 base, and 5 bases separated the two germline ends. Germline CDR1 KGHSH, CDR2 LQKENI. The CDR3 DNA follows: TGTGCCAGCTCACCAGGGCCGAACACTGAAGCTTTCTTT. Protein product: CASSPGPNTEAFF.

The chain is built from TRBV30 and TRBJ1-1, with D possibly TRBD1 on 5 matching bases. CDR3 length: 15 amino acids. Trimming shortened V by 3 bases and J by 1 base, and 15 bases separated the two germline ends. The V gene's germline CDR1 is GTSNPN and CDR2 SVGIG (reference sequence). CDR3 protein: CAWRDTEIRNTEAFF. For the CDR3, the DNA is TGTGCCTGGAGGGACACTGAGATTAGGAACACTGAAGCTTTCTTT. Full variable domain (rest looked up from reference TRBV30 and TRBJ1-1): SQTIHQWPATLVQPVGSPLSLECTVEGTSNPNLYWYRQAAGRGLQLLFYSVGIGQISSEVPQNLSASRPQDRQFILSSKKLLLSDSGFYLCAWRDTEIRNTEAFFGQGTRLTVV.

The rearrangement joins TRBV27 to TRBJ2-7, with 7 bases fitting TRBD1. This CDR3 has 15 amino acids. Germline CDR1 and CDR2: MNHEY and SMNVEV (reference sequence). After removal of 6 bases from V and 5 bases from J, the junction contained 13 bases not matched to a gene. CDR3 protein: CASRTQGYTGDEQYF. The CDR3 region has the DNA TGTGCCAGCAGAACCCAGGGATATACAGGGGACGAGCAGTACTTC.